This section outlines one TCR beta chain sequence together with its context. Its target is unknown. The method was immunoSEQ multiplex PCR; TCRdb's version includes in-frame clones alone and lacks a portion of them. The sample shows around 60,000 clones, about nine tenths of them seen only once. The V end was cut by 5 bases, the J end by 0 bases, with 21 bases between. The CDR3 spans 18 residues. CDR1 and CDR2 (germline): MDHEN, SYDVKM. This sample stems from a study of OX40 agonist ivuxolimab in advanced cancers. Study-wide context: The study reported partial responses in three patients: one hepatocellular carcinoma, two cutaneous melanoma. Study outcomes and limitations: Normalized expansion of T-cell clones was also low for some nonresponders.

This TCR was recovered from an adult with an advanced solid tumor such as melanoma, head and neck, liver or kidney cancer. The rearrangement links TRBV28 to TRBJ2-3, with D possibly being TRBD1 (5 bases). This specimen consisted of CD4+ or CD8+ T cells sorted from blood, obtained in a trial of the OX40 agonist ivuxolimab. The CDR3 DNA follows: TGTGCCAGCAGTACACGTTCGCCGACAGAAGCAAGCACAGATACGCAGTATTTT. This codes for CASSTRSPTEASTDTQYF. Using reference TRBV28 and TRBJ2-3 for the parts outside the CDR3, the full variable domain is DVKVTQSSRYLVKRTGEKVFLECVQDMDHENMFWYRQDPGLGLRLIYFSYDVKMKEKGDIPEGYSVSREKKERFSLILESASTNQTSMYLCASSTRSPTEASTDTQYFGPGTRLTVL.